This entry lists 7 T cell receptor beta chains sequenced from one sample in a study of cytomegalovirus exposure and HLA in healthy donors. PCR used 60 Vbeta primers and 13 Jbeta primers. This table comes from immunoSEQ multiplex PCR, and its TCRdb copy is limited to in-frame clones, with some not included. The sample yields about 150,000 clones, 70% to 90% seen once. The sample taken for sequencing was PBMCs. These receptors came from a woman in her thirties or forties in good health and CMV-seropositive.

The chain links TRBV19 to TRBJ2-5; 8 nucleotides align to TRBD2. The last part of the DNA fits TRBJ2-7 better; the J call may be wrong. CDR3 length equals 14 residues. In germline, CDR1 is LNHDA, CDR2 SQIVND (reference sequence). The CDR3 region has the DNA TGTGCCAGTAGTATCTCGGGAGGGCCCTACGAGCAGTACTTC. Translating it yields CASSISGGPYEQYF.

This clone was seen only once. V gene TRBV7-2 combines with J gene TRBJ2-3; no reliable D call. The CDR3 has 14 residues. Germline V lookup: CDR1 SGHTA, CDR2 FQGNSA. The ends were cut back, 1 base at V and 0 bases at J, with 5 bases in the middle. This CDR3 is CASSLDPSTDTQYF. CDR3 coding DNA: TGTGCCAGCAGCTTAGATCCTAGCACAGATACGCAGTATTTT. The full variable domain, rest sourced from reference TRBV7-2 and TRBJ2-3, is GAGVSQSPSNKVTEKGKDVELRCDPISGHTALYWYRQSLGQGLEFLIYFQGNSAPDKSGLPSDRFSAERTGGSVSTLTIQRTQQEDSAVYLCASSLDPSTDTQYFGPGTRLTVL.

The genes are TRBV7-2 and TRBJ2-7, with D tentatively TRBD1 (7 bases). Trimming cost V 4 bases and J 0 bases, with 13 bases left between them. The germline V gene encodes CDR1 SGHTA and CDR2 FQGNSA. CDR3 length: 15 residues. CDR3 loop: CASSSEGASSYEQYF. As DNA, the CDR3 is TGTGCCAGCAGCTCGGAGGGGGCCAGCTCCTACGAGCAGTACTTC. Supplemented by reference TRBV7-2 and TRBJ2-7, the full variable domain reads GAGVSQSPSNKVTEKGKDVELRCDPISGHTALYWYRQSLGQGLEFLIYFQGNSAPDKSGLPSDRFSAERTGGSVSTLTIQRTQQEDSAVYLCASSSEGASSYEQYFGPGTRLTVT.

Comments on this clone: The identical CDR3 is also encoded by other nucleotide sequences in the sample. V gene TRBV7-9 combines with J gene TRBJ1-4, with D tentatively TRBD1 (5 bases). Deletions cut 1 base from V and 0 bases from J, with 6 bases between. The CDR3 consists of 15 residues. From germline, CDR1 is SEHNR and CDR2 FQNEAQ (reference sequence). The CDR3 is CASSLGGSTNEKLFF. The CDR3 nucleotides read TGTGCCAGCAGCTTAGGGGGCTCAACTAATGAAAAACTGTTTTTT.

The chain is built from TRBV18 and TRBJ2-5, with D possibly TRBD1 on 5 matching bases. The CDR3 consists of 14 residues. V gave up 1 base and J gave up 1 base, with 7 bases separating them. CDR1 KGHSH and CDR2 LQKENI come from the germline V gene. CDR3 sequence: CASSPRQIQETQYF. The CDR3 DNA reads as TGTGCCAGCTCACCACGACAGATCCAAGAGACCCAGTACTTC. Combining the CDR3 with reference TRBV18 and TRBJ2-5 gives the whole variable domain NAGVMQNPRHLVRRRGQEARLRCSPMKGHSHVYWYRQLPEEGLKFMVYLQKENIIDESGMPKERFSAEFPKEGPSILRIQQVVRGDSAAYFCASSPRQIQETQYFGPGTRLLVL.

The chain is built from TRBV6-1 and TRBJ2-7; 8 bases match TRBD2. This CDR3 has 14 residues. V gave up 6 bases and J gave up 0 bases; unmatched junction bases: 4. Germline V lookup: CDR1 MNHNS, CDR2 SASEGT. CDR3 amino acids: CASRVAGGSYEQYF. The CDR3 DNA reads as TGTGCCAGCAGGGTTGCGGGAGGCTCCTACGAGCAGTACTTC.

The chain joins TRBV7-9 to TRBJ2-5; TRBD2 agrees at 7 bases. This CDR3 is 15 amino acids long. J lost 2 bases, V lost 6 bases, and 9 bases had no gene match. In germline, CDR1 is SEHNR, CDR2 FQNEAQ (reference sequence). The CDR3 here is CASRRTLAAQETQYF. The CDR3 region has the DNA TGTGCCAGCAGGAGGACCCTAGCGGCTCAAGAGACCCAGTACTTC.